A single sample gave rise to the 18 T cell receptor beta chains below, sequenced in a study of blood T cell repertoires in COVID-19. This table comes from immunoSEQ multiplex PCR, and its TCRdb copy is limited to in-frame clones, with some not included. The sample contains roughly 50,000 clones, roughly 87% of which appear only once. The sequenced sample was peripheral blood. The receptors come from a woman aged 55-70 years with acute or convalescent COVID-19.

The rearrangement joins TRBV9 to TRBJ2-5, with 14 bases aligning to TRBD2. V shed 3 bases and J 5 bases; nucleotides not matched to a gene: 9. Looked up from germline, CDR1 is SGDLS and CDR2 is YYNGEE. The length of the CDR3 is 17 residues. CDR3 sequence reads: CASSAGTSGGRVETQYF. CDR3 DNA sequence: TGTGCCAGCAGCGCCGGGACTAGCGGGGGCCGGGTGGAGACCCAGTACTTC.

This rearrangement joins TRBV9 to TRBJ2-7; D might be TRBD1 (7 bases). This CDR3 has 13 residues. CDR1 SGDLS and CDR2 YYNGEE come from the germline V gene. Trimming took 3 bases from V and 7 from J, leaving 14 bases between them. Here the CDR3 reads CASSGQGGREQYF. CDR3 nucleotide sequence: TGTGCCAGCAGCGGGCAGGGGGGTCGGGAGCAGTACTTC.

The chain links TRBV6-1 to TRBJ2-2, with 8 bases matching TRBD1. CDR1 and CDR2 (germline): MNHNS, SASEGT. There are 18 residues in the CDR3. The V and J ends lost 1 base and 8 bases, in that order; junction bases with no gene match: 15. CDR3 sequence (DNA): TGTGCCAGCAGTGAAGGGACAGGGAGACGATGGGTTGGTGGGGAGCTGTTTTTT. This sequence encodes CASSEGTGRRWVGGELFF.

On this clone: The identical CDR3 is also encoded by other nucleotide sequences in the sample. V usage is TRBV4-2 and J usage is TRBJ1-1, with TRBD1 as a possible D gene (5 bases). The length of the CDR3 is 15 residues. Per germline, CDR1 LGHNA and CDR2 YNFKEQ. The V and J ends lost 0 bases and 4 bases respectively, with 12 bases between them. The DNA for the CDR3 is TGTGCCAGCAGCCAAGATCCAGGGATTGGCACTGAAGCTTTCTTT. Translating gives CASSQDPGIGTEAFF.

The chain carries TRBV6-5 and TRBJ1-6; possibly TRBD1 for D (6 bases). The V end was cut by 6 bases, the J end by 17 bases, with 17 bases between. The CDR3 length is 12 residues. In germline, CDR1 is MNHEY, CDR2 SVGAGI. In DNA form, the CDR3 reads TGTGCCAGCAGGATTAAGACAGGCCCCATCCACTTT. Translated: CASRIKTGPIHF.

The J gene is TRBJ2-2, the V gene TRBV9, with a possible D match to TRBD2 (6 bases). The CDR3 contains 13 residues. Germline values: CDR1 SGDLS, CDR2 YYNGEE. V was clipped by 4 bases and J by 6 bases, with 10 bases between them. Here the CDR3 DNA reads TGTGCCAGCAGCAGGGACTCCCCCGGGGAGCTGTTTTTT. Amino acids: CASSRDSPGELFF. Using reference TRBV9 and TRBJ2-2 for the parts outside the CDR3, the full variable domain is DSGVTQTPKHLITATGQRVTLRCSPRSGDLSVYWYQQSLDQGLQFLIQYYNGEERAKGNILERFSAQQFPDLHSELNLSSLELGDSALYFCASSRDSPGELFFGEGSRLTVL.

This rearrangement joins TRBV9 to TRBJ1-2; TRBD1 is a possible D gene (5 bases). The CDR3 is made up of 13 amino acids. Trimming took 2 bases from V and 8 from J, leaving 13 bases between them. Germline loops: CDR1 SGDLS, CDR2 YYNGEE. The chain's CDR3 is CASSVWSGRGYTF. The CDR3 coding sequence is TGTGCCAGCAGCGTGTGGTCAGGGAGGGGCTACACCTTC.

V usage is TRBV3-1 (or the pseudogene TRBV3-2) and J usage is TRBJ2-7; D remains unclear. CDR3 length: 12 residues. The germline V gene has CDR1 LGHDT and CDR2 YNNKEL (reference sequence). V lost 1 base and J 7 bases, leaving 8 bases between the germline ends. The CDR3 DNA follows: TGTGCCAGCAGCCAAGGGGCCTGGGAGCAGTACTTC. Amino acids: CASSQGAWEQYF.

The chain has TRBV2 and TRBJ1-5, with 9 bases lining up with TRBD1. The CDR3 has 16 residues. The germline gives CDR1 SNHLY, CDR2 FYNNEI. V gave up 6 bases and J gave up 4 bases; unmatched junction bases: 10. The CDR3 coding sequence is TGTGCCAGCAGGTATACCGGGACAGGGCCTAATCAGCCCCAGCATTTT. Translating gives CASRYTGTGPNQPQHF.

The V gene is TRBV29-1, the J gene TRBJ2-7; possible D gene TRBD2, 6 bases. The CDR3 has 16 amino acids. V gave up 5 bases and J gave up 7 bases, with 27 bases separating them. CDR1 is SQVTM, CDR2 ANQGSEA, per germline. This CDR3 is CSVLEGTSGPGEEQYF. CDR3 DNA sequence: TGCAGCGTTCTGGAGGGAACCAGCGGGCCTGGCGAGGAGCAGTACTTC.

The V call is TRBV9, the J call TRBJ1-6; perhaps TRBD1 as D (6 bases). Trimming removed 3 bases at V and 7 bases at J, with 14 bases between. Germline values: CDR1 SGDLS, CDR2 YYNGEE. This CDR3 contains 15 residues. CDR3 bases: TGTGCCAGCAGCGGACAGGTTAACGGGAATTCACCCCTCCACTTT. It yields the protein CASSGQVNGNSPLHF.

The chain uses TRBV7-8 and TRBJ2-1; a possible D gene is TRBD2 (6 bases). Trimming pared 2 bases from V and 6 bases from J, leaving 8 bases between. Germline V gene sequence: CDR1 SGHVS, CDR2 FQNEAQ. The CDR3 consists of 13 residues. The CDR3 region has the DNA TGTGCCAGCAGCTTAACTAGCCGCAATGAGCAGTTCTTC. Residues: CASSLTSRNEQFF.

This rearrangement joins TRBV19 to TRBJ1-4, with D maybe TRBD1 (6 bases). This CDR3 has 13 residues. The germline V and J ends were trimmed by 6 bases and 7 bases, with 12 bases remaining between them. Germline assignment: CDR1 LNHDA and CDR2 SQIVND (reference sequence). CDR3 in DNA: TGTGCCAGTAGGCCACAGGGCTTTGAAAAACTGTTTTTT. Protein product: CASRPQGFEKLFF.

This clone occurred a few times. The rearrangement uses TRBV5-4 and TRBJ2-5; 9 bases line up with TRBD2. The CDR3 consists of 17 residues. Per germline, CDR1 SGHNT and CDR2 YYREEE (reference sequence). With 3 bases clipped from V and 5 bases from J, the junction kept 14 bases outside the gene matches. In nucleotides, the CDR3 is TGTGCCAGCAGCTCACGCTTGCGGGGGGGCTGGGGTGAGACCCAGTACTTC. It is translated as CASSSRLRGGWGETQYF.

The V gene is TRBV28, the J gene TRBJ1-3; D gene unclear. The germline V gene has CDR1 MDHEN and CDR2 SYDVKM. There are 14 residues in the CDR3. The ends were cut back, 6 bases at V and 1 base at J, with 10 bases in the middle. The CDR3 coding sequence is TGTGCCAGCAGGGAGGGCAGATCTGGAAACACCATATATTTT. This translates into CASREGRSGNTIYF.

This chain connects TRBV5-4 to TRBJ1-2; 7 bases are shared with TRBD1. J gave up 4 bases and V 4 bases, and 4 bases lay outside the gene matches. CDR1 and CDR2 from the germline V gene are SGHNT and YYREEE (reference sequence). The CDR3 covers 13 residues. The CDR3 is CASSTGQAYGYTF. The CDR3 coding sequence is TGTGCCAGCAGCACTGGACAGGCCTATGGCTACACCTTC.

Relative to its sample, this clone is medium-sized. The chain has TRBV4-2 and TRBJ1-2; 8 nucleotides align to TRBD1. This CDR3 region has 16 residues. V shed 0 bases and J 4 bases; nucleotides not matched to a gene: 7. Per germline, CDR1 LGHNA and CDR2 YNFKEQ. CDR3 coding DNA: TGTGCCAGCAGCCAAGAGGACAGGGATGACATCTATGGCTACACCTTC. It translates to CASSQEDRDDIYGYTF.

The CDR3 loop is CASSESLQSSGNTIYF. The CDR3 DNA follows: TGTGCCAGCAGTGAATCCTTACAAAGCTCTGGAAACACCATATATTTT. This rearrangement joins TRBV6-1 to TRBJ1-3, with unresolved D. Germline V gives CDR1 MNHNS, CDR2 SASEGT. This CDR3 has 16 residues. Trimming pared 2 bases from V and 0 bases from J, leaving 11 bases between.